The clone carrying this T cell receptor (beta chain) was observed many times. The data originate from a study of human T cells and chemical hapten exposure. Study context: The sensitizing agent was 2% DPC, placed on approximately 2 cm by approximately 2 cm of upper inner arm skin.

TCRdb independently ran MiXCR on the RACE reads; one entry per CDR3 protein. The table includes tens of thousands of distinct CDR3 sequences, 8% to 10% detected once. Sample time point: pre-sensitization, week 0. Treatment in this sample: therapeutic diphenylcyclopropenone sensitization with weekly scalp DPC. The starting material was whole blood, obtained in connection with sensitization to the hapten diphenylcyclopropenone (DPC). The origin of this receptor is a woman aged 40 to 55 with alopecia areata. Some clones in this sample may be carry-over from other donors' samples.

In nucleotides, the CDR3 is TGTGCCATCAGTGAGTCCGGGAGGGCGGGCTCCTACGAGCAGTACTTC. This codes for CAISESGRAGSYEQYF. This chain links TRBV10-3 with TRBJ2-7, with 8 positions matching TRBD2. This CDR3 has 16 amino acids. Germline V gene data show CDR1 as ENHRY and CDR2 as SYGVKD. V lost 0 bases to trimming and J lost 0 bases; unmatched junction nucleotides: 4.